One T cell receptor (beta chain) is described in this entry. This clone was observed a few times. The specificity of this receptor is unknown. One base away there is no much larger clone; base qualities are not given. This sample is drawn from a study of beta chain features in type 1 diabetes (dated by TCRdb to the late 2010s). At the level of the whole study: Patients and healthy donors did not differ in mean age, gender distribution, total cell number or subset yield. A total of under 120,000,000 sorted cells were examined across all samples, and RNA yield correlated strongly with the number of cells per subset. The study compared TCRB repertoires of sorted circulating CD4+ T cell subsets between recently diagnosed type 1 diabetes patients and matched healthy donors. Naive and central memory subsets were obtained from all 28 donors, but regulatory and stem cell-like memory subsets were isolated from only 8 patients and roughly 8 healthy donors.

Sequences MGHRA (CDR1) and YSYEKL (CDR2) are obtained from the germline V gene. A distance of 5 bases separates the germline ends of V and J, which lose 4 bases and 3 bases respectively. Taken from cysteine to phenylalanine, the CDR3 has 12 residues. Only the CDR3 portion is preserved as DNA: 36 bases, with reading frame beginning at the first base. From each donor, a single peripheral blood sample of about 100 mL on average was drawn into heparinised tubes. A BD FACSAria II was used to sort naive, central memory, regulatory and stem cell-like memory CD4+ T cells with a panel that included CD45RO, CCR7, CD25, CD127, CD95 and CD27. All sorted populations exceeded 95% purity. Right away, PBMCs were isolated by Lymphoprep density gradient centrifugation and were stained directly, with no culture step. To minimize batch effects, samples were stained and sorted in pairs, one healthy donor with one patient per experiment.

The paper's findings and limits, for the study overall: PCR might favor shorter templates, but patient and control samples were amplified and corrected together, so any skew would affect both groups equally. Because cDNA was sequenced instead of genomic DNA, activated cells with high expression could be over-represented, although the groups did not differ in activation or CD3 levels. A moderate but significant shortening of TCRB CDR3 length was observed in type 1 diabetes patients in all four CD4+ subsets. Naive, central memory and regulatory TCRB repertoires appeared to be more alike among patients than among healthy donors. HLA sub-analyses involved small numbers of individuals, so any influence of HLA type on TCRB rearrangement remained unresolved. Fewer insertions and more nucleotide deletions at VDJ recombination sites were observed in patients with type 1 diabetes, implying thymic rearrangement abnormalities.

The entire isolated RNA was reverse transcribed using the High Capacity cDNA Reverse Transcription Kit, and thus expressed TCRB transcripts were sequenced. Naive, central memory and regulatory T cell samples underwent deep immunoSEQ sequencing, averaging around 4 million total reads per sample. Sorted cells were lysed in RLT buffer, and RNA was extracted using DNase-treated RNeasy Micro or Mini kits according to cell number. Each cell subset was processed on its own to prevent cross-contamination, while patient and healthy donor samples were processed together. The immunoSEQ multiplex PCR was used to amplify TCRB sequences from cDNA, generating 87-bp fragments that spanned the CDR3 region. Sequencing of the amplicons was done on the Illumina HiSeq platform. On the authors' methods: PCR bias was computationally corrected using synthetic template baselines, reads within Hamming distance 2 were collapsed, and singletons that could not be merged were discarded. By aligning reads against IMGT, V, D and J genes, CDR3 length, and insertions or deletions at six rearrangement sites were assigned. Within each subset, clonotype counts were normalized to the number of sorted cells before true diversity and Gini coefficients were calculated with the tcR R package. Repertoire sharing was quantified using the overlap coefficient calculated on TCRB nucleotide sequences. Out-of-frame TCRB sequences from naive cells were analyzed to stand in for the pre-selection repertoire. Held by TCRdb, this immuneACCESS table contains in-frame sequences only and omits some clones. Under half of the omission traces to an unresolved V gene where checked; the cause of the rest is unknown. D and trimming come from the DNA, and the V and J calls and clone size come from that table. This sample lists roughly 730,000 clones; 13% were detected once. Approximately 0.022% of the sample rests with the top ten.

The sequenced sample was naive CD4+ T cells from blood. Interpreted using the paper, the cell subset or site label stands for: true naive CD4+ T cells. The clonotype originates from a man between 18 and 29 years old with type 1 diabetes. The chain employs TRBV4-1 and TRBJ2-3, with no confident D gene call. The CDR3 sequence is CASSLQTDTQYF. The DNA sequence is TGCGCCAGCAGCCTCCAGACAGATACGCAGTATTTT.